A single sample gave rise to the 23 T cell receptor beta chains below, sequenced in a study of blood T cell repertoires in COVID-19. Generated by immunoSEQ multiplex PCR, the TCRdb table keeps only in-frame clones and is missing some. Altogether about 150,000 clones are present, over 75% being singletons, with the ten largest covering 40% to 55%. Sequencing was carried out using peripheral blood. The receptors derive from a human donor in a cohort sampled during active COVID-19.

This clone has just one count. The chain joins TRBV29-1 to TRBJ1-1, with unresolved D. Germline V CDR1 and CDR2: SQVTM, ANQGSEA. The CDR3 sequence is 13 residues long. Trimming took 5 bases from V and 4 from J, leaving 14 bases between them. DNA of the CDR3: TGCAGCGTTCTGCCAGGAGCGGGCACTGAAGCTTTCTTT. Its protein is CSVLPGAGTEAFF.

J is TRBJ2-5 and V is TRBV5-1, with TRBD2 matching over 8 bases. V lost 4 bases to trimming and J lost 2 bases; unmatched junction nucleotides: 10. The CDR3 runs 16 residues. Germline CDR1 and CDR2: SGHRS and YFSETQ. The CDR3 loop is CASSPFFAGGQETQYF. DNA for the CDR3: TGCGCCAGCAGCCCATTCTTCGCGGGGGGACAAGAGACCCAGTACTTC.

For the CDR3, the DNA is TGTGCCAGTAGTCAGACACATCGGGGAGATGAAAAACTGTTTTTT. Its translation is CASSQTHRGDEKLFF. The V and J genes are TRBV19 and TRBJ1-4; D unclear. Germline V lookup: CDR1 LNHDA, CDR2 SQIVND (reference sequence). The CDR3 consists of 15 residues. The V end was cut by 5 bases, the J end by 6 bases, with 16 bases between. Based on the CDR3 plus reference TRBV19 and TRBJ1-4, the full variable domain is DGGITQSPKYLFRKEGQNVTLSCEQNLNHDAMYWYRQDPGQGLRLIYYSQIVNDFQKGDIAEGYSVSREKKESFPLTVTSAQKNPTAFYLCASSQTHRGDEKLFFGSGTQLSVL.

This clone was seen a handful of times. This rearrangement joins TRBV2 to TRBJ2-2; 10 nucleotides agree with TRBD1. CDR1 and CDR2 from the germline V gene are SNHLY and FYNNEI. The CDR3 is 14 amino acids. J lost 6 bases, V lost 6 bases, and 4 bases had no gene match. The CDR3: CASRATGGPGELFF. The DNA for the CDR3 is TGTGCCAGCAGGGCGACAGGGGGCCCCGGGGAGCTGTTTTTT.

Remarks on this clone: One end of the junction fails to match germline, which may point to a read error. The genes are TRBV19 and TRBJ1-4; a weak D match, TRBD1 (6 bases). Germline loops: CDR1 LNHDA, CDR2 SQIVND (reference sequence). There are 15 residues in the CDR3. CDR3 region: CASRARGAQDEKLFF. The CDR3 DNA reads TGTGCTAGTAGGGCCAGGGGAGCGCAGGATGAAAAACTGTTTTTT.

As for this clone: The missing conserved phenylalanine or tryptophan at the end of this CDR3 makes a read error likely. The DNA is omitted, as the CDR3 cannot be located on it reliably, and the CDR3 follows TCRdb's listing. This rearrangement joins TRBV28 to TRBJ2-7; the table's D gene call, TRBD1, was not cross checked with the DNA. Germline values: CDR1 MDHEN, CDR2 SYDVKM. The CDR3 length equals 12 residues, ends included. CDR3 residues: CASSPRQGISIA.

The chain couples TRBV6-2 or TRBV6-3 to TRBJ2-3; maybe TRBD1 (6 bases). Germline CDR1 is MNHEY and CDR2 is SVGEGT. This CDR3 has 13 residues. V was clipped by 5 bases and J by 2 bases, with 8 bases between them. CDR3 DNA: TGTGCCAGCAGTGGACAGTACACAGATACGCAGTATTTT. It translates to CASSGQYTDTQYF.

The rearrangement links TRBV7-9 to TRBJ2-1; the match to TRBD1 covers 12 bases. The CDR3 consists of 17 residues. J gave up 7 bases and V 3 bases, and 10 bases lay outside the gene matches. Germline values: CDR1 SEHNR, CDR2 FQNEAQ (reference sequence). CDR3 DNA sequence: TGTGCCAGCAGCTTGCATTCCTCGGGACAGGGGGCGAATGAGCAGTTCTTC. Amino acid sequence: CASSLHSSGQGANEQFF.

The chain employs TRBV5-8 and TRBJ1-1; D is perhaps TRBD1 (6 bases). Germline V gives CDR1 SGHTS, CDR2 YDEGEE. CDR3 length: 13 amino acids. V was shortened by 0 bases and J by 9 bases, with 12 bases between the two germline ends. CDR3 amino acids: CASSLAGTSKAFF. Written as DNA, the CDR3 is TGTGCCAGCAGCTTGGCCGGGACATCTAAAGCTTTCTTT.

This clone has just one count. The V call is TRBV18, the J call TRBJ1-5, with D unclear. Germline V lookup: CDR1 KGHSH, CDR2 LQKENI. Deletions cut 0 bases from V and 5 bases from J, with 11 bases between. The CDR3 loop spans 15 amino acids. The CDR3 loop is CASSPPHDKDQPQHF. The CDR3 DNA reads TGTGCCAGCTCACCACCTCATGACAAAGATCAGCCCCAGCATTTT.

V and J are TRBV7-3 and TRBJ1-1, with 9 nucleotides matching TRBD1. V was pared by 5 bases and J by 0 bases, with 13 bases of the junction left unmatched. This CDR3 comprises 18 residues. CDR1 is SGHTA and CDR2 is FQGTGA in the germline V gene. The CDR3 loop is CASSRDPGTGTMNTEAFF. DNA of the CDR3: TGTGCCAGCAGCCGCGATCCCGGGACAGGGACCATGAACACTGAAGCTTTCTTT.

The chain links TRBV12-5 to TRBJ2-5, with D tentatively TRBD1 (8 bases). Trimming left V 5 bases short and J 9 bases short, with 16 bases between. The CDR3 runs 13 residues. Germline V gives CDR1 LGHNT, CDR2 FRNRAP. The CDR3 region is CASGITGGEAQYF. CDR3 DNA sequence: TGTGCTAGTGGTATCACAGGGGGGGAGGCCCAGTACTTC.

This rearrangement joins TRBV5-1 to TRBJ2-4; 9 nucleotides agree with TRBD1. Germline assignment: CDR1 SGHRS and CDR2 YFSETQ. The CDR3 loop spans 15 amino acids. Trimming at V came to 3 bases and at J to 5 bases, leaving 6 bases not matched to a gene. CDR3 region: CASSSRTGAQNIQYF. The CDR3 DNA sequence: TGCGCCAGCAGCTCGAGGACAGGGGCCCAAAACATTCAGTACTTC.

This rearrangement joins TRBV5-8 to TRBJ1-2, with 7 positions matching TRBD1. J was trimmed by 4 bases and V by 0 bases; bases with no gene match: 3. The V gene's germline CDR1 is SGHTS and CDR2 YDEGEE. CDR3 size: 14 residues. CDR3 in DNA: TGTGCCAGCAGCTTGGGACAGGGCTTCTATGGCTACACCTTC. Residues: CASSLGQGFYGYTF.

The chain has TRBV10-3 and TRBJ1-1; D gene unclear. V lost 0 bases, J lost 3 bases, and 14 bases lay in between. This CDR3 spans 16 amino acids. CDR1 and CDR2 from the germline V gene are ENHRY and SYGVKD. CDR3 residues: CAISESLGGGYTEAFF. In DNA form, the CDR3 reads TGTGCCATCAGTGAGTCTTTGGGCGGAGGGTACACTGAAGCTTTCTTT.

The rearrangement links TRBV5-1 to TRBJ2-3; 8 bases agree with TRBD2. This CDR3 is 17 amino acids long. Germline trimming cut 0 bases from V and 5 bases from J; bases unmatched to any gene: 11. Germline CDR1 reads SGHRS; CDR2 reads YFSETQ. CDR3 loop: CASSLDGLAGARDTQYF. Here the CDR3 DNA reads TGCGCCAGCAGCTTGGATGGACTAGCCGGAGCTAGAGATACGCAGTATTTT.

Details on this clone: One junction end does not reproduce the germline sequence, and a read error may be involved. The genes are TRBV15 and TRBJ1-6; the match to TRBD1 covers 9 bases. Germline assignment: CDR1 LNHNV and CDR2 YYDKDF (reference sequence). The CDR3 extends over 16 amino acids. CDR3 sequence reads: CATSREGQGSYSPLHF. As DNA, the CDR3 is TGTGCCACCAGCCGAGAGGGACAGGGAAGCTACTCTCCCCTCCACTTT.

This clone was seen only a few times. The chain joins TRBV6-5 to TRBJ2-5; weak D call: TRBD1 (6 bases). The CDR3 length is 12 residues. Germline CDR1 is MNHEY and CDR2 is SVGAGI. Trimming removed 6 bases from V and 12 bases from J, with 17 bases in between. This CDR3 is CASSEPGRTEYF. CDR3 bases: TGTGCCAGCAGCGAGCCAGGCCGGACAGAGTACTTC.

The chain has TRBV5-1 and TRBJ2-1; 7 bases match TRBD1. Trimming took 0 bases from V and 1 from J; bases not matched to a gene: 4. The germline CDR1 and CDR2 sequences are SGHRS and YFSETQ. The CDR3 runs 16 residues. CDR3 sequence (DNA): TGCGCCAGCAGCTTGGACGAGGGGGCTTCCTACAATGAGCAGTTCTTC. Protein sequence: CASSLDEGASYNEQFF.

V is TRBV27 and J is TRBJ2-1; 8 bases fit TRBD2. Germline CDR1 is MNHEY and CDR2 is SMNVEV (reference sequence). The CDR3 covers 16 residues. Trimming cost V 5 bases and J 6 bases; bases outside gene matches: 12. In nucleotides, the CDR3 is TGTGCCAGCAGTCCTAGGGGAGCGGGAGTGGCCAATGAGCAGTTCTTC. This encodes CASSPRGAGVANEQFF.

The CDR3 reads CASRAPFSGNTIYF. CDR3 coding DNA: TGCGCCAGCAGGGCACCATTCTCTGGAAACACCATATATTTT. V gene TRBV4-1 combines with J gene TRBJ1-3; D remains ambiguous. From germline, CDR1 is MGHRA and CDR2 YSYEKL. The CDR3 contains 14 residues. Deletions cut 6 bases from V and 0 bases from J, with 9 bases between.

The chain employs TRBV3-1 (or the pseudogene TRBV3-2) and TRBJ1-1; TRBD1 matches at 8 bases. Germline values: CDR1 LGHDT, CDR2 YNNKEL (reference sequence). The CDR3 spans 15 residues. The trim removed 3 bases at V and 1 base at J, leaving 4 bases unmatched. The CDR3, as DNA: TGTGCCAGCAGCCAGCAGGGGGCCGGGAACACTGAAGCTTTCTTT. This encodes CASSQQGAGNTEAFF.

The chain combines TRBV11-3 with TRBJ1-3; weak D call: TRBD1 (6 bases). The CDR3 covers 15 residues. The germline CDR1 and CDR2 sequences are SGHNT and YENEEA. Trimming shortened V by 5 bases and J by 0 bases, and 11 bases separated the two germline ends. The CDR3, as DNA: TGTGCCAGCAGCCCCGGACAGTTCTCTGGAAACACCATATATTTT. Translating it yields CASSPGQFSGNTIYF.